Described below is a single T cell receptor beta chain sequence and its context. Its specificity is not known. Between the trimmed V and J ends, which lost 5 bases and 4 bases, there was a span of 6 bases. This CDR3 has 10 residues. Looked up from germline, CDR1 is GTSNPN and CDR2 is SVGIG (reference sequence). Generated by immunoSEQ multiplex PCR, the TCRdb table keeps only in-frame clones and is missing some. The sample contains about 5,900 clones, under 90% of which appear only once. Recipient blood drawn about 28 days pretransplant and days 30, 100, 180 after. This sample was included in a study of T cell clonotyping in hematopoietic cell transplantation. Points from the study as a whole: Broader posttransplant TCR repertoire diversity was predicted by graft donor and pretransplant recipient Inverse Simpson Index values.

This sequence originates from a male patient aged 35-50 years who had an allogeneic stem cell transplant from an unrelated donor, so the T cells may come from the graft donor. Some clones in this sample may be carry-over from other donors' samples. The rearrangement links TRBV30 to TRBJ2-7; D is unclear. The specimen was peripheral blood mononuclear cells, collected 100 days after allogeneic stem cell transplant. CDR3 DNA: TGTGCCTGGGGGGATTACGAGCAGTACTTC. It translates to CAWGDYEQYF.